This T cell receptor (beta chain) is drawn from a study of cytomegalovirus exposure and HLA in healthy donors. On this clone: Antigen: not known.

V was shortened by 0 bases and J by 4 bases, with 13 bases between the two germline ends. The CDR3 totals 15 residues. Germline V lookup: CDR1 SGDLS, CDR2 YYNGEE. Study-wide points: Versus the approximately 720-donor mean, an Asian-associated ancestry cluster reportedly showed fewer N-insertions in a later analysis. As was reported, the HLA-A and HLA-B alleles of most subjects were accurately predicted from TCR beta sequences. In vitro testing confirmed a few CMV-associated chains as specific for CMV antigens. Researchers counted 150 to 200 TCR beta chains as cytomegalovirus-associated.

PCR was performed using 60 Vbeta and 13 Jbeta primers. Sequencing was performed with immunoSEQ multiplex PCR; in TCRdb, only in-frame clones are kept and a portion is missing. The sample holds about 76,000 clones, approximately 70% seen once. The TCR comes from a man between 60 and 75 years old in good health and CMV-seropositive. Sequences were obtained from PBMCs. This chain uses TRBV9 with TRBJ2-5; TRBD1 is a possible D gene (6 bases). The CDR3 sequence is CASSVGQGWGETQYF. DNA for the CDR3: TGTGCCAGCAGCGTAGGCCAGGGGTGGGGAGAGACCCAGTACTTC.